This T cell receptor (beta chain) originates from a study of OX40 agonist ivuxolimab in advanced cancers. This clone occurred a few times. Sequencing used immunoSEQ multiplex PCR; TCRdb keeps in-frame clones, though not all of them. The sample lists about 83,000 clones, about 86% occurring once. The source was CD4+ or CD8+ T cells sorted from blood, collected in a trial of the OX40 agonist ivuxolimab. The TCR was taken from an adult with an advanced solid tumor such as melanoma, head and neck, liver or kidney cancer.

The CDR3 spells CASSPSGTANYGYTF. CDR3 nucleotides: TGTGCCAGCTCACCCTCCGGGACGGCTAACTATGGCTACACCTTC. The V gene is TRBV18, the J gene TRBJ1-2, with D possibly matching TRBD1 (5 bases). V lost 3 bases and J 0 bases, leaving 11 bases between the germline ends. Germline CDR1 and CDR2: KGHSH and LQKENI. The CDR3 covers 15 residues.